In its sample, the clone carrying this T cell receptor (beta chain) was seen once. Antigen unknown. The data were obtained in a study of T cell responses to AZD1222 COVID-19 vaccine. Study outcomes and limitations: Baseline serostatus was positive in only six AZD1222 recipients. Two doses of AZD1222 preceded a rise in Spike-specific TCR breadth and depth.

The repertoire was sequenced with immunoSEQ multiplex PCR; TCRdb's copy has only in-frame clones and lacks some. This sample has 150,000 to 200,000 clones, with 94% found just once. This clonotype was obtained from an adult in good health. Specimen: peripheral blood, collected on day 0 of AZD1222 vaccination.

The CDR3 loop is CASSLTLQFMNTEAFF. CDR3 coding DNA: TGTGCCAGCAGCTTGACCCTCCAATTTATGAACACTGAAGCTTTCTTT. The V gene is TRBV5-5, the J gene TRBJ1-1; D remains unclear. The V gene's germline CDR1 is SGHKS and CDR2 YYEKEE (reference sequence). Trimming left V 1 base short and J 0 bases short, with 13 bases between. The CDR3 contains 16 residues.